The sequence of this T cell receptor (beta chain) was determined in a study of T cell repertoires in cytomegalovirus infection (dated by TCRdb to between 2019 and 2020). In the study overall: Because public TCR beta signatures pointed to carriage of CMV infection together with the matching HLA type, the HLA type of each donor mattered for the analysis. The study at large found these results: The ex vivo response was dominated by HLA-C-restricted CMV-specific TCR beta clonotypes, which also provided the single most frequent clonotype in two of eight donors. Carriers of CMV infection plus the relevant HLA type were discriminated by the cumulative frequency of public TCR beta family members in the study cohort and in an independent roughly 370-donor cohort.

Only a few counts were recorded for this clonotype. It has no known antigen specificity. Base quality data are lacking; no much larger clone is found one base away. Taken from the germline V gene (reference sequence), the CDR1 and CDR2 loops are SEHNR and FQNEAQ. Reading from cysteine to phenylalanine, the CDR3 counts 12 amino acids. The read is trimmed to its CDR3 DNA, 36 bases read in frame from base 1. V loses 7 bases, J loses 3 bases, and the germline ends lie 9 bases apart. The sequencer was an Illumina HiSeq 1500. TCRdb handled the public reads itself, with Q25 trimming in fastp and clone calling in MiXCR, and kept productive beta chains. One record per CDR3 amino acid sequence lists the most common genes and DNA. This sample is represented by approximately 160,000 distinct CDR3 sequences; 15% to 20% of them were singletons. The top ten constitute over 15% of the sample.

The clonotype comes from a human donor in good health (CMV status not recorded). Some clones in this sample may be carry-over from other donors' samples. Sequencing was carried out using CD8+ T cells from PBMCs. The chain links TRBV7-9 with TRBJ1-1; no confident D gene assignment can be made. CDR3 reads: CASIDQDTEAFF. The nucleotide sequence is TGTGCCAGCATCGACCAGGACACTGAAGCTTTCTTT.